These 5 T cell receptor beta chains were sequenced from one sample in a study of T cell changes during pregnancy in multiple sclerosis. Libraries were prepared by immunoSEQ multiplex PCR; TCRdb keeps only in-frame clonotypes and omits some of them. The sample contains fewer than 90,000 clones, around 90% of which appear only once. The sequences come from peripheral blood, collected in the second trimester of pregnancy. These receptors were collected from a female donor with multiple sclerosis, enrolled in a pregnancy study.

Written as DNA, the CDR3 is TGTGCCAGCAGCGCCCGGACTGGGGTAGGGGAGCAGTTCTTC. This encodes CASSARTGVGEQFF. This rearrangement joins TRBV9 to TRBJ2-1; a weak D match, TRBD2 (5 bases). CDR3 length equals 14 residues. V lost 3 bases and J 10 bases, leaving 17 bases between the germline ends. CDR1 SGDLS and CDR2 YYNGEE come from the germline V gene.

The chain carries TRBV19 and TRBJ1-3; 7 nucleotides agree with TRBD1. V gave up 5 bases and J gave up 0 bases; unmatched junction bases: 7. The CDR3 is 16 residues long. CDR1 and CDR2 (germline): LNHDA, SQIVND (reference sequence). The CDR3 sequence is CASSPDRAYSGNTIYF. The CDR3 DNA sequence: TGTGCCAGTAGTCCCGACAGGGCTTACTCTGGAAACACCATATATTTT.

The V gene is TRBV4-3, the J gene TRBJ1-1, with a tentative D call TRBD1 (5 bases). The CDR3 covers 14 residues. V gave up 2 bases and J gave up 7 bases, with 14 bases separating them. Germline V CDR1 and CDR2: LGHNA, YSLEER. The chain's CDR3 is CASSQIGAALEAFF. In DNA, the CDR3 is TGCGCCAGCAGCCAAATTGGGGCAGCCCTTGAAGCTTTCTTT.

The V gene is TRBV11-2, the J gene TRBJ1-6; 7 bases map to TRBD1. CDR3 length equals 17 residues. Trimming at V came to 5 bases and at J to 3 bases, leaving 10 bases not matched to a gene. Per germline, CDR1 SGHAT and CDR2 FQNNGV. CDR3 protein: CASSPITGAFYNSPLHF. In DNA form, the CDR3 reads TGTGCCAGCAGCCCCATAACAGGGGCCTTCTATAATTCACCCCTCCACTTT.

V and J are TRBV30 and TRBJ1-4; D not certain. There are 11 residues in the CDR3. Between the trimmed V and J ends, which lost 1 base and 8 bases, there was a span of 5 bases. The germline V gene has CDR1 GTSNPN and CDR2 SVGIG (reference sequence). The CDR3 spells CAWSDSEKLFF. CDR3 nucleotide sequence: TGTGCCTGGAGTGACAGCGAAAAACTGTTTTTT.